This passage covers 2 T cell receptor beta chains from one sample sequenced in a study of CD8 T cells in Susac syndrome. RNA, at roughly 0.45 to 1 ug, was reverse transcribed with random hexamers. TCRdb re-derived calls from the immunoSEQ multiplex PCR reads in MiXCR, one entry per CDR3 protein. The table has 180,000 or so distinct CDR3 sequences, approximately 95% seen once. The material sequenced was CD4+ T cells from PBMCs. The receptors here all came from a human donor with multiple sclerosis.

The CDR3 DNA follows: TGCAGTGCTAGAGCGGGGGTGGGTAATTCACCCCTCCACTTT. It translates to CSARAGVGNSPLHF. V usage is TRBV20-1 and J usage is TRBJ1-6; weak D call: TRBD1 (5 bases). The germline V gene has CDR1 DFQATT and CDR2 SNEGSKA (reference sequence). V shed 1 base and J shed 6 bases, with 10 bases lying between them. This CDR3 is 14 amino acids long.

The J gene is TRBJ2-1, the V gene TRBV3-1; D gene unclear. Trimming took 4 bases from V and 4 from J, leaving 17 bases between them. The length of the CDR3 is 16 residues. CDR1 and CDR2 (germline): LGHDT, YNNKEL (reference sequence). The CDR3 sequence: CASSLRIGSPYNEQFF. In DNA form, the CDR3 reads TGTGCCAGCAGCCTTCGAATCGGGTCCCCTTACAATGAGCAGTTCTTC.